These 19 T cell receptor beta chains share one sample of origin, sequenced in a study of blood T cell repertoires in COVID-19. Data came from immunoSEQ multiplex PCR; TCRdb stores just in-frame clones and leaves some out. The sample records around 130,000 clones, around 82% being singletons. The material sequenced was peripheral blood. These receptors all come from a man aged 60-69 years with acute or convalescent COVID-19.

The chain employs TRBV2 and TRBJ1-4, with 8 bases that match TRBD1. Germline values: CDR1 SNHLY, CDR2 FYNNEI. The length of the CDR3 is 15 residues. The junction had 4 bases not matched to a gene; V was cut back by 4 bases and J by 3 bases. CDR3 sequence reads: CASSGTGISNEKLFF. The CDR3 bases are TGTGCCAGCAGTGGGACAGGGATATCTAATGAAAAACTGTTTTTT.

This clone has just one count. The chain is built from TRBV7-7 and TRBJ2-2; the match to TRBD2 covers 11 bases. Germline assignment: CDR1 SSHAT and CDR2 FNYEAQ (reference sequence). The J segment lost 4 bases and the V segment lost 1 base, leaving 2 bases of the junction unmatched. The CDR3 loop spans 16 amino acids. CDR3 protein: CASSLGGTSGTGELFF. Here the CDR3 DNA reads TGTGCCAGCAGCTTAGGTGGGACTAGCGGCACCGGGGAGCTGTTTTTT.

The count of this clone is one. The chain couples TRBV7-9 to TRBJ2-7, with D possibly TRBD1 on 6 matching bases. Trimming took 5 bases from V and 3 from J, leaving 11 bases between them. The CDR3 sequence is 13 residues long. Germline V gives CDR1 SEHNR, CDR2 FQNEAQ (reference sequence). The CDR3 coding sequence is TGTGCCAGCAGCCCCGGACAGAGCTACGAGCAGTACTTC. Translating it yields CASSPGQSYEQYF.

V is TRBV10-3 and J is TRBJ2-1; D may be TRBD1 (7 bases). Germline assignment: CDR1 ENHRY and CDR2 SYGVKD. The germline V and J ends were trimmed by 11 bases and 0 bases, with 11 bases remaining between them. This CDR3 region has 13 residues. In DNA, the CDR3 is TGTGCCGCGGGACAGCTCTCCTACAATGAGCAGTTCTTC. This encodes CAAGQLSYNEQFF.

The chain is built from TRBV5-4 and TRBJ1-1; TRBD1 agrees at 8 bases. The CDR3 length is 15 residues. The ends lost 2 bases at V and 4 bases at J; junction bases unmatched: 7. The germline V gene has CDR1 SGHNT and CDR2 YYREEE (reference sequence). This CDR3 is CASSFSETGVTEAFF. The CDR3 DNA is TGTGCCAGCAGCTTTTCTGAGACAGGGGTCACTGAAGCTTTCTTT. Based on the CDR3 plus reference TRBV5-4 and TRBJ1-1, the full variable domain is ETGVTQSPTHLIKTRGQQVTLRCSSQSGHNTVSWYQQALGQGPQFIFQYYREEENGRGNFPPRFSGLQFPNYSSELNVNALELDDSALYLCASSFSETGVTEAFFGQGTRLTVV.

The chain recombines TRBV3-1 (or the pseudogene TRBV3-2) with TRBJ2-7; D is uncertain. CDR1 is LGHDT and CDR2 is YNNKEL in the germline V gene (reference sequence). The CDR3 totals 12 residues. Deletions cut 1 base from V and 2 bases from J, with 3 bases between. Written as DNA, the CDR3 is TGTGCCAGCAGCCAAGTCACCTACGAGCAGTACTTC. The encoded protein is CASSQVTYEQYF.

V is TRBV6-5 and J is TRBJ2-3; TRBD1 agrees at 9 bases. The germline V gene encodes CDR1 MNHEY and CDR2 SVGAGI. The CDR3 consists of 15 residues. The V and J ends lost 0 bases and 3 bases, in that order; junction bases with no gene match: 1. CDR3 nucleotides: TGTGCCAGCAGTTACTCGGGACAGGGTACAGATACGCAGTATTTT. Its protein product is CASSYSGQGTDTQYF.

The gene calls are TRBV24-1 and TRBJ2-7; possibly TRBD2 for D (5 bases). The V end was cut by 4 bases, the J end by 0 bases, with 9 bases between. The germline V gene encodes CDR1 KGHDR and CDR2 SFDVKD. CDR3 size: 14 residues. The CDR3 protein is CATSEASRSYEQYF. In nucleotides, the CDR3 is TGTGCCACCAGTGAGGCTAGCCGCTCCTACGAGCAGTACTTC.

The chain recombines TRBV11-2 with TRBJ2-7, with D hard to call. In germline, CDR1 is SGHAT, CDR2 FQNNGV. This CDR3 has 13 residues. V was shortened by 5 bases and J by 4 bases, with 12 bases between the two germline ends. CDR3 nucleotide sequence: TGTGCCAGCAGCCCTGAGGTCGATTACGAGCAGTACTTC. This sequence encodes CASSPEVDYEQYF.

This clone has just one count. One junction end disagrees with the germline gene, perhaps due to a read error. The V and J genes are TRBV11-3 and TRBJ2-5; possible D gene TRBD2, 6 bases. Germline values: CDR1 SGHNT, CDR2 YENEEA. The CDR3 has 15 residues. CDR3 sequence (DNA): TGTGCCGGCAGCTTATCAGCGGTCCGGGGGGAGACCCAGTACTTC. Protein sequence: CAGSLSAVRGETQYF.

The CDR3 reads CASSWTSGGVDTQYF. The CDR3 nucleotides are TGCGCCAGCAGCTGGACTAGCGGGGGGGTAGATACGCAGTATTTT. The chain joins TRBV5-1 to TRBJ2-3, with TRBD2 identical over 15 bases. CDR3 length equals 15 residues. Per germline, CDR1 SGHRS and CDR2 YFSETQ. Trimming cost V 3 bases and J 5 bases; bases outside gene matches: 1.

CDR3 amino acids: CASSPWGLAGGAYNEQFF. CDR3 sequence (DNA): TGCGCCAGCAGCCCGTGGGGACTAGCGGGAGGAGCTTACAATGAGCAGTTCTTC. The V gene is TRBV4-1, the J gene TRBJ2-1; 15 bases map to TRBD2. V lost 4 bases, J lost 4 bases, and 8 bases stayed unmatched. Germline CDR1 MGHRA, CDR2 YSYEKL. The CDR3 is 18 amino acids.

The rearrangement links TRBV19 to TRBJ2-3, with D uncertain. The CDR3 totals 14 residues. In germline, CDR1 is LNHDA, CDR2 SQIVND (reference sequence). Trimming shortened V by 6 bases and J by 0 bases, and 10 bases separated the two germline ends. This CDR3 is CASSTILSTDTQYF. In DNA form, the CDR3 reads TGTGCCAGTAGCACTATCCTTAGCACAGATACGCAGTATTTT.

The chain combines TRBV10-3 with TRBJ2-5; D is perhaps TRBD2 (6 bases). Germline V gene sequence: CDR1 ENHRY, CDR2 SYGVKD. Trimming took 0 bases from V and 5 from J, leaving 16 bases between them. This CDR3 spans 16 amino acids. The CDR3 sequence: CAISESGGVVRETQYF. Here the CDR3 DNA reads TGTGCCATCAGTGAGTCGGGGGGAGTGGTAAGGGAGACCCAGTACTTC.

The gene calls are TRBV10-3 and TRBJ1-2; D call uncertain. Between the trimmed V and J ends, which lost 3 bases and 4 bases, there was a span of 15 bases. Germline CDR1 is ENHRY and CDR2 is SYGVKD. CDR3 size: 15 residues. CDR3 loop: CAISDSKRGTYGYTF. CDR3 in DNA: TGTGCCATCAGTGACTCAAAGAGAGGAACCTATGGCTACACCTTC.

The CDR3 reads CASSPRRGTAEAFF. For the CDR3, the DNA is TGTGCCAGCAGTCCCCGACGGGGAACGGCTGAAGCTTTCTTT. The V call is TRBV27, the J call TRBJ1-1, with D uncertain. Trimming cost V 5 bases and J 6 bases, with 16 bases left between them. The CDR3 sequence is 14 residues long. Germline CDR1 reads MNHEY; CDR2 reads SMNVEV (reference sequence).

The rearrangement links TRBV30 to TRBJ1-3; tentative D call: TRBD1 (6 bases). The germline gives CDR1 GTSNPN, CDR2 SVGIG (reference sequence). V lost 2 bases and J 2 bases, leaving 10 bases between the germline ends. CDR3 length equals 14 residues. The CDR3 reads CAWSRTGTGNTIYF. The CDR3 nucleotides read TGTGCCTGGAGTCGTACAGGGACTGGAAACACCATATATTTT.

V gene TRBV7-8 combines with J gene TRBJ1-1; 11 bases map to TRBD1. The germline V gene encodes CDR1 SGHVS and CDR2 FQNEAQ. The trim removed 5 bases at V and 5 bases at J, leaving 4 bases unmatched. This CDR3 contains 14 residues. The CDR3 DNA reads as TGTGCCAGCAGCCGCGGACAGGGGGCGACTGAAGCTTTCTTT. Amino acids: CASSRGQGATEAFF. Filled out from reference TRBV7-8 and TRBJ1-1, the complete variable domain reads GAGVSQSPRYKVAKRGQDVALRCDPISGHVSLFWYQQALGQGPEFLTYFQNEAQLDKSGLPSDRFFAERPEGSVSTLKIQRTQQEDSAVYLCASSRGQGATEAFFGQGTRLTVV.

The chain carries TRBV3-1 (or the pseudogene TRBV3-2) and TRBJ2-1, with D perhaps matching TRBD2 (6 bases). V lost 3 bases and J lost 2, with 11 bases in between. This CDR3 has 15 residues. Germline CDR1 is LGHDT and CDR2 is YNNKEL (reference sequence). CDR3 DNA: TGTGCCAGCAGCCAGGTAGCGGAACCCTACAATGAGCAGTTCTTC. Translating it yields CASSQVAEPYNEQFF.